This is a list of T cell receptor beta chains from one sample in a study of blood T cell repertoires in COVID-19. Here immunoSEQ multiplex PCR was the method, and the copy in TCRdb shows in-frame clones only, minus some. The sample consists of about 120,000 clones, 60% to 80% of them appearing once. Sequenced: peripheral blood. These receptor sequences come from an elderly woman with active or convalescent COVID-19. The CDR3 runs from the conserved cysteine through the conserved F or W. The D gene is left open where the match is weak. Expanded clones are given a class, and other clones once, few, many or no size at all.

J gene: TRBJ2-5; D gene: NA; V gene: TRBV28; clone size: NA; CDR3 protein: CASSFVGAETQYF; CDR3 DNA: TGTGCCAGCAGTTTTGTGGGAGCGGAGACCCAGTACTTC
J gene: TRBJ2-2; D gene: TRBD1; V gene: TRBV2; clone size: NA; CDR3 protein: CASSRGQATGELFF; CDR3 DNA: TGTGCCAGCAGTAGAGGACAGGCCACCGGGGAGCTGTTTTTT
J gene: TRBJ2-1; D gene: NA; V gene: TRBV21-1; clone size: NA; CDR3 protein: CASSPRRDRVHEQFF; CDR3 DNA: TGTGCCAGCAGCCCGCGCAGGGACAGGGTTCATGAGCAGTTCTTC
J gene: TRBJ2-1; D gene: TRBD2; V gene: TRBV18; clone size: NA; CDR3 protein: CASSRGTSGNNEQFF; CDR3 DNA: TGTGCCAGCTCACGCGGGACTAGCGGGAACAATGAGCAGTTCTTC
J gene: TRBJ1-1; D gene: TRBD1; V gene: TRBV28; clone size: once; CDR3 protein: CASSWTGGMTEAFF; CDR3 DNA: TGTGCCAGCAGCTGGACAGGCGGGATGACTGAAGCTTTCTTT
J gene: TRBJ2-1; D gene: TRBD2; V gene: TRBV11-1; clone size: once; CDR3 protein: CASSSWGLAGYNEQFF; CDR3 DNA: TGTGCCAGCAGCTCCTGGGGGCTAGCGGGTTACAATGAGCAGTTCTTC
J gene: TRBJ2-1; D gene: TRBD2; V gene: TRBV5-1; clone size: NA; CDR3 protein: CASSFGQREINEQFF; CDR3 DNA: TGCGCCAGCAGCTTCGGCCAGCGGGAAATCAATGAGCAGTTCTTC
J gene: TRBJ1-5; D gene: NA; V gene: TRBV19; clone size: NA; CDR3 protein: CASSISQGSNQPQHF; CDR3 DNA: TGTGCCAGTAGTATATCCCAGGGCAGCAATCAGCCCCAGCATTTT
J gene: TRBJ1-3; D gene: NA; V gene: TRBV9; clone size: NA; CDR3 protein: CASSVSHGNTIYF; CDR3 DNA: TGTGCCAGCAGCGTAAGCCACGGAAACACCATATATTTT
J gene: TRBJ2-1; D gene: NA; V gene: TRBV15; clone size: many; CDR3 protein: CATSRTRRVEQFF; CDR3 DNA: TGTGCCACCAGCAGAACTAGACGGGTTGAGCAGTTCTTC
J gene: TRBJ2-1; D gene: TRBD2; V gene: TRBV3-1/TRBV3-2; clone size: NA; CDR3 protein: CASSQYITPGLAGVIEQFF; CDR3 DNA: TGTGCCAGCAGCCAGTATATTACACCGGGACTAGCGGGAGTTATTGAGCAGTTCTTC
J gene: TRBJ2-7; D gene: NA; V gene: TRBV6-1; clone size: NA; CDR3 protein: CASSEWGIGGLTGEQYF; CDR3 DNA: TGTGCCAGCAGTGAATGGGGAATAGGGGGACTAACGGGCGAGCAGTACTTC